This T cell receptor beta chain was identified during a study of blood T cell repertoires in COVID-19. Study-wide context: The United States, Italy and Spain supplied acute and convalescent COVID-19 samples. PBMCs, B-cell-depleted T cells, or T cells were the source of the cDNA or gDNA that made up the material.

Trimming left V 0 bases short and J 5 bases short, with 6 bases between. Germline V gives CDR1 SGHNT, CDR2 YYREEE (reference sequence). The CDR3 is 13 amino acids. The method was immunoSEQ multiplex PCR; TCRdb's version includes in-frame clones alone and lacks a portion of them. Among approximately 250,000 clones listed, more than 75% were seen once. While infection was still active, Seattle patients were enrolled and then followed longitudinally. The sequence was collected from an older woman with COVID-19, enrolled during active disease. Sample: peripheral blood. The rearrangement uses TRBV5-4 and TRBJ2-1; D gene unclear. Written as DNA, the CDR3 is TGTGCCAGCAGCTTGGTACACAACAATGAGCAGTTCTTC. It is translated as CASSLVHNNEQFF.